The T cell receptor beta chain described here comes from a study of response to subunit inactivated influenza vaccine. Study results and limitations: T cells newly recruited by each seasonal influenza vaccination are few, the authors suggested.

TCRdb passed the RT-PCR reads through MiXCR, listing each CDR3 protein once. The sample carries more than 450,000 distinct CDR3 sequences, about 7.6% recorded once. In the case of this clonotype: Its antigen is as yet unknown.

The receptor comes from a man between 50 and 75 years old who received an inactivated influenza vaccine. The material was PBMCs from blood, obtained around 2 years after vaccination.

In DNA form, the CDR3 reads TGTGCCAGCAGCTTAGATTTTCCGGGGGCTAATGAAAAACTGTTTTTT. The encoded protein is CASSLDFPGANEKLFF. V and J are TRBV11-2 and TRBJ1-4, with D tentatively TRBD1 (5 bases). Germline CDR1 and CDR2: SGHAT and FQNNGV. The CDR3 is made up of 16 amino acids. V shed 0 bases and J shed 3 bases, with 11 bases lying between them.